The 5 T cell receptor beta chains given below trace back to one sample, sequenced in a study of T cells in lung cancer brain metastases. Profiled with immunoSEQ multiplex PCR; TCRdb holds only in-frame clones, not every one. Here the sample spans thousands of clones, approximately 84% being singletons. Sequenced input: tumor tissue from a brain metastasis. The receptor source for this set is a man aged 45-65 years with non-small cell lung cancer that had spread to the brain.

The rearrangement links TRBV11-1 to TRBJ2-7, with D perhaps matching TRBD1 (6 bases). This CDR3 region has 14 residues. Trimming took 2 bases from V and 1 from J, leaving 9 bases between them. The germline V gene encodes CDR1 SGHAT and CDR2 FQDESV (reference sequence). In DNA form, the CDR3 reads TGTGCCAGCAGCTTACTGCAGGGGTCCTACGAGCAGTACTTC. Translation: CASSLLQGSYEQYF.

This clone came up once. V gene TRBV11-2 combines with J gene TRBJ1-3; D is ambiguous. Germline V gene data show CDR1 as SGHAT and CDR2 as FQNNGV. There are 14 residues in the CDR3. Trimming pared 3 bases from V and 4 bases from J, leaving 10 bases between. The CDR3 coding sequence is TGTGCCAGCAGCTTGAAGGGCAGGGGAAACACCATATATTTT. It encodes CASSLKGRGNTIYF.

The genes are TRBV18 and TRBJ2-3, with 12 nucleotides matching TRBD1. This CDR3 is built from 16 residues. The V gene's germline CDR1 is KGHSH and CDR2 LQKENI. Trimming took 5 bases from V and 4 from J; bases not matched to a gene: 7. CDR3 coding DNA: TGTGCCAGCTCAAACCTGGGACAGGGGGCGGCAGATACGCAGTATTTT. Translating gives CASSNLGQGAADTQYF.

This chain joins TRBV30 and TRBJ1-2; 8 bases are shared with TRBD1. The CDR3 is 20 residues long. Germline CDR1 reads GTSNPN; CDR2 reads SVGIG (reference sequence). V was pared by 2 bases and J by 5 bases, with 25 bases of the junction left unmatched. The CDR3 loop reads CAWSKRGQEAREGSLYGYTF. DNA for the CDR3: TGTGCCTGGAGTAAACGGGGACAGGAGGCCCGGGAAGGGAGCCTATATGGCTACACCTTC.

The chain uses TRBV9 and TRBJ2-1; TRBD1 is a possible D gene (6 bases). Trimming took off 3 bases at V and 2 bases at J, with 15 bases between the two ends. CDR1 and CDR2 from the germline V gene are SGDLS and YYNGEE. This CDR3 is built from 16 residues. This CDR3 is CASSAVSRGPYNEQFF. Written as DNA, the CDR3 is TGTGCCAGCAGCGCCGTGTCCAGGGGACCCTACAATGAGCAGTTCTTC.